These T cell receptor beta chains were read from a single sample in a study of T cells in Graves' hyperthyroidism and ophthalmopathy. TCRdb re-called the multiplex PCR reads through MiXCR, storing one row per CDR3 protein. Of a few hundred thousand distinct CDR3 sequences in the sample, 20% to 25% were seen once. Input material: blood. These receptors all stem from a woman in her 70s with Graves' ophthalmopathy. The CDR3 runs from the conserved cysteine through the conserved F or W. The D gene is left open where the match is weak. Size is stated for part of the rows, as once, few or many counts, or as a class when the clone is expanded.

clone size: few
J gene: TRBJ2-1
V gene: TRBV20-1
D gene: TRBD1
CDR3 protein: CSARDSTGDGTGNEQFF
CDR3 DNA: TGCAGTGCTAGGGACTCGACAGGGGACGGAACGGGCAATGAGCAGTTCTTC

clone size: .
J gene: TRBJ1-2
V gene: TRBV19
D gene: TRBD1
CDR3 protein: CASSISGDSSPSYGYTF
CDR3 DNA: TGTGCCAGTAGTATATCTGGGGACAGCTCTCCAAGCTATGGCTACACCTTC

clone size: .
J gene: TRBJ2-3
V gene: TRBV7-8
D gene: TRBD1
CDR3 protein: CASSRGFGTGIADAQYF
CDR3 DNA: TGTGCCAGCAGCCGAGGTTTCGGGACAGGGATAGCAGATGCGCAGTATTTT

clone size: .
J gene: TRBJ2-1
V gene: TRBV3-1
D gene: .
CDR3 protein: CASSLSSEGYNEQFF
CDR3 DNA: TGTGCCAGCAGCCTTTCATCAGAGGGCTACAATGAGCAGTTCTTC

clone size: .
J gene: TRBJ2-1
V gene: TRBV4-1
D gene: TRBD2
CDR3 protein: CASSLLLAGLYNEQFF
CDR3 DNA: TGCGCCAGCAGCCTGTTACTAGCGGGGCTCTACAATGAGCAGTTCTTC

clone size: few
J gene: TRBJ2-2
V gene: TRBV6-2/TRBV6-3
D gene: TRBD2
CDR3 protein: CASRMRTSGNTGELFF
CDR3 DNA: TGTGCCAGCAGAATGCGGACTAGCGGGAACACCGGGGAGCTGTTTTTT

clone size: many
J gene: TRBJ2-1
V gene: TRBV7-2
D gene: TRBD1
CDR3 protein: CASSLSGTGQRGQFF
CDR3 DNA: TGTGCCAGCAGCTTATCCGGGACAGGGCAACGAGGGCAGTTCTTC

clone size: .
J gene: TRBJ2-3
V gene: TRBV20-1
D gene: TRBD2
CDR3 protein: CSARGGLASDTQYF
CDR3 DNA: TGCAGTGCCCGAGGGGGACTAGCCTCAGATACGCAGTATTTT

clone size: few
J gene: TRBJ2-5
V gene: TRBV7-2
D gene: TRBD1
CDR3 protein: CASSSRTGAETQYF
CDR3 DNA: TGTGCCAGCAGCTCAAGGACAGGGGCAGAGACCCAGTACTTC

clone size: .
J gene: TRBJ1-1
V gene: TRBV14
D gene: .
CDR3 protein: CASSHPGATEAFF
CDR3 DNA: TGTGCCAGCAGCCACCCCGGGGCCACTGAAGCTTTCTTT

clone size: few
J gene: TRBJ1-6
V gene: TRBV20-1
D gene: .
CDR3 protein: CSARRGPLNSPLHF
CDR3 DNA: TGCAGTGCTAGAAGGGGCCCACTCAATTCACCCCTCCACTTT

clone size: .
J gene: TRBJ2-4
V gene: TRBV10-3
D gene: .
CDR3 protein: CAISESIREAKNIQYF
CDR3 DNA: TGTGCCATCAGTGAGTCGATTAGGGAAGCCAAAAACATTCAGTACTTC

clone size: .
J gene: TRBJ2-1
V gene: TRBV6-1
D gene: .
CDR3 protein: CASSEMSTEQFF
CDR3 DNA: TGTGCCAGCAGTGAGATGAGTACTGAGCAGTTCTTC

clone size: few
J gene: TRBJ2-1
V gene: TRBV3-1
D gene: TRBD2
CDR3 protein: CASSQRLAESYNEQFF
CDR3 DNA: TGTGCCAGCAGCCAAAGACTAGCGGAAAGCTACAATGAGCAGTTCTTC

clone size: many
J gene: TRBJ2-1
V gene: TRBV15
D gene: TRBD2
CDR3 protein: CATSRIAGTTGNEQFF
CDR3 DNA: TGTGCCACCAGCAGGATCGCCGGGACTACGGGAAATGAGCAGTTCTTC

clone size: .
J gene: TRBJ1-2
V gene: TRBV9
D gene: .
CDR3 protein: CASSAKGSFGGYTF
CDR3 DNA: TGTGCCAGCAGCGCGAAGGGTAGTTTCGGTGGCTACACCTTC

clone size: few
J gene: TRBJ1-1
V gene: TRBV5-8
D gene: TRBD1
CDR3 protein: CASSPDRLMNTEAFF
CDR3 DNA: TGTGCCAGCAGCCCGGACAGGCTCATGAACACTGAAGCTTTCTTT

clone size: many
J gene: TRBJ2-3
V gene: TRBV5-6
D gene: TRBD1
CDR3 protein: CASSSQGQYTDTQYF
CDR3 DNA: TGTGCCAGCAGCTCGCAGGGACAGTACACAGATACGCAGTATTTT

clone size: many
J gene: TRBJ1-1
V gene: TRBV5-1
D gene: .
CDR3 protein: CASSLETNTEAFF
CDR3 DNA: TGCGCCAGCAGCTTGGAAACGAACACTGAAGCTTTCTTT

clone size: few
J gene: TRBJ1-4
V gene: TRBV5-1
D gene: TRBD1
CDR3 protein: CASSLGQGATNEKLFF
CDR3 DNA: TGCGCCAGCAGCTTAGGACAGGGGGCAACTAATGAAAAACTGTTTTTT

clone size: few
J gene: TRBJ2-1
V gene: TRBV24-1
D gene: .
CDR3 protein: CATSAPRGSQKAYNEQFF
CDR3 DNA: TGTGCCACCAGTGCTCCCCGGGGGAGTCAGAAGGCCTACAATGAGCAGTTCTTC

clone size: few
J gene: TRBJ2-2
V gene: TRBV3-1
D gene: .
CDR3 protein: CASSHMWLSPGELFF
CDR3 DNA: TGTGCCAGCAGCCATATGTGGTTGAGCCCCGGGGAGCTGTTTTTT

clone size: .
J gene: TRBJ2-7
V gene: TRBV20-1
D gene: .
CDR3 protein: CSALDGRGYEQYF
CDR3 DNA: TGCAGTGCTTTAGACGGACGGGGCTACGAGCAGTACTTC

clone size: .
J gene: TRBJ2-3
V gene: TRBV7-3
D gene: TRBD2
CDR3 protein: CASSSSLAGSTDTQYF
CDR3 DNA: TGTGCCAGCAGCTCATCTCTAGCGGGAAGCACAGATACGCAGTATTTT

clone size: .
J gene: TRBJ2-7
V gene: TRBV7-9
D gene: .
CDR3 protein: CASSLEALSYEQYF
CDR3 DNA: TGTGCCAGCAGCTTAGAGGCCCTCTCCTACGAGCAGTACTTC

clone size: .
J gene: TRBJ2-1
V gene: TRBV5-1
D gene: .
CDR3 protein: CASSLEGASSYNEQFF
CDR3 DNA: TGCGCCAGCAGCCTAGAAGGCGCGAGCTCCTACAATGAGCAGTTCTTC

clone size: many
J gene: TRBJ2-1
V gene: TRBV10-2
D gene: .
CDR3 protein: CASSEMDSKQFF
CDR3 DNA: TGCGCCAGCAGTGAGATGGACAGCAAGCAGTTCTTC

clone size: few
J gene: TRBJ2-6
V gene: TRBV10-3
D gene: TRBD1
CDR3 protein: CAIKDGTGVSGANVLTF
CDR3 DNA: TGTGCCATCAAGGACGGGACAGGAGTCTCTGGGGCCAACGTCCTGACTTTC

clone size: .
J gene: TRBJ2-3
V gene: TRBV10-3
D gene: TRBD2
CDR3 protein: CAISALTSVNTDTQYF
CDR3 DNA: TGTGCCATCAGTGCCCTAACTAGCGTGAACACAGATACGCAGTATTTT

clone size: .
J gene: TRBJ2-1
V gene: TRBV12-3/TRBV12-4
D gene: .
CDR3 protein: CGCGKRDGYNEQFF
CDR3 DNA: TGTGGGTGCGGGAAAAGGGATGGCTACAATGAGCAGTTCTTC

clone size: many
J gene: TRBJ1-1
V gene: TRBV12-3/TRBV12-4
D gene: .
CDR3 protein: CASSLAPNTEAFF
CDR3 DNA: TGTGCCAGCAGTTTAGCACCGAACACTGAAGCTTTCTTT

clone size: .
J gene: TRBJ1-4
V gene: TRBV28
D gene: TRBD1
CDR3 protein: CASSLSGGPNEKLFF
CDR3 DNA: TGTGCCAGCAGTCTATCAGGGGGCCCTAATGAAAAACTGTTTTTT

clone size: many
J gene: TRBJ1-1
V gene: TRBV9
D gene: .
CDR3 protein: CASSVGGHTEAFF
CDR3 DNA: TGTGCCAGCAGTGTGGGGGGCCACACTGAAGCTTTCTTT

clone size: few
J gene: TRBJ1-4
V gene: TRBV30
D gene: .
CDR3 protein: CAWSVGGKLFF
CDR3 DNA: TGTGCCTGGAGTGTTGGTGGAAAACTGTTTTTT

clone size: many
J gene: TRBJ2-5
V gene: TRBV7-2
D gene: .
CDR3 protein: CASSLYETQYF
CDR3 DNA: TGTGCCAGCAGCTTATATGAGACCCAGTACTTC

clone size: many
J gene: TRBJ2-2
V gene: TRBV15
D gene: TRBD1
CDR3 protein: CATSSLRTGGYTGELFF
CDR3 DNA: TGTGCCACCAGCAGTCTGAGGACAGGAGGTTACACCGGGGAGCTGTTTTTT

clone size: many
J gene: TRBJ2-7
V gene: TRBV20-1
D gene: .
CDR3 protein: CSARDSRGRYEQYF
CDR3 DNA: TGCAGTGCTAGAGACTCCCGGGGGCGGTACGAGCAGTACTTC

clone size: .
J gene: TRBJ1-5
V gene: TRBV19
D gene: TRBD1
CDR3 protein: CASISGTGGRQPQHF
CDR3 DNA: TGTGCCAGTATCTCCGGGACAGGGGGCCGTCAGCCCCAGCATTTT

clone size: .
J gene: TRBJ2-4
V gene: TRBV6-2/TRBV6-3
D gene: .
CDR3 protein: CASREHLLLLAKNIQYF
CDR3 DNA: TGTGCCAGCAGGGAACACCTCCTATTATTAGCCAAAAACATTCAGTACTTC

clone size: many
J gene: TRBJ1-1
V gene: TRBV6-1
D gene: TRBD1
CDR3 protein: CASNDRVWAEAFF
CDR3 DNA: TGTGCCAGCAATGACAGGGTCTGGGCTGAAGCTTTCTTT

clone size: .
J gene: TRBJ1-1
V gene: TRBV20-1
D gene: .
CDR3 protein: CSAPNRNTEAFF
CDR3 DNA: TGCAGTGCGCCTAACAGAAACACTGAAGCTTTCTTT

clone size: .
J gene: TRBJ2-1
V gene: TRBV10-3
D gene: .
CDR3 protein: CAISEGTVKGFF
CDR3 DNA: TGTGCCATCAGTGAGGGGACGGTGAAGGGGTTCTTC

clone size: few
J gene: TRBJ2-7
V gene: TRBV9
D gene: TRBD2
CDR3 protein: CASSTLEGGPEQYF
CDR3 DNA: TGTGCCAGCAGCACCCTGGAGGGAGGGCCCGAGCAGTACTTC

clone size: many
J gene: TRBJ2-1
V gene: TRBV6-2/TRBV6-3
D gene: .
CDR3 protein: CASRRRALSNEQFF
CDR3 DNA: TGTGCCAGCAGACGACGGGCCTTGAGCAATGAGCAGTTCTTC